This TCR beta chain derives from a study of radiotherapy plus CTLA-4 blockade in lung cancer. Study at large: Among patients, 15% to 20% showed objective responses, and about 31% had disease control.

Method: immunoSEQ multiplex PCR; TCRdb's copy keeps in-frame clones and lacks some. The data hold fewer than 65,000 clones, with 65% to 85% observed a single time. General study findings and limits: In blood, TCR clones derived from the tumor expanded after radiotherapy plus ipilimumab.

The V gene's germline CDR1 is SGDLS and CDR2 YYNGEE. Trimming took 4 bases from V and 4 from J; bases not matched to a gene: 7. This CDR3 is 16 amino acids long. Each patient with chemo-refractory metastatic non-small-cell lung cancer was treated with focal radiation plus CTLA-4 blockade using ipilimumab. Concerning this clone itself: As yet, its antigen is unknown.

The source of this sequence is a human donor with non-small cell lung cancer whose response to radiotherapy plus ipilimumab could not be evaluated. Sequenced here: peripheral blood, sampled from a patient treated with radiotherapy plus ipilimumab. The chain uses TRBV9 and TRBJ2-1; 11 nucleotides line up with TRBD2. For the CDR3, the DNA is TGTGCCAGCAGCCCGACGAGGACTAGCGGGTACAATGAGCAGTTCTTC. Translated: CASSPTRTSGYNEQFF.